Each of the 7 T cell receptor beta chains below was sequenced from the same sample in a study of patients and donors after allogeneic stem cell transplantation. TCRdb processed the RT-PCR reads anew with MiXCR; each CDR3 protein has one entry. The data hold over 200,000 distinct CDR3 sequences, with around two fifths observed a single time. The sequenced sample consisted of blood, either unsorted or a sorted T cell fraction (not recorded which). All receptors come from a human donor who was either an allogeneic HSCT recipient or a stem cell or donor lymphocyte infusion donor (not recorded which). It is not recorded whose cells these are; they may come from a transplant donor.

The chain combines TRBV3-1 with TRBJ1-1; perhaps TRBD1 as D (5 bases). The V gene lost 0 bases and the J gene lost 5 bases, with 13 bases spanning the gap. The CDR3 extends over 15 amino acids. Germline values: CDR1 LGHDT, CDR2 YNNKEL (reference sequence). The chain's CDR3 is CASSQEGQDNTEAFF. The CDR3 DNA is TGTGCCAGCAGCCAAGAGGGGCAGGACAATACTGAAGCTTTCTTT.

This sequence joins TRBV10-3 and TRBJ2-7; no definite D call. Trimming shortened V by 6 bases and J by 0 bases, and 9 bases separated the two germline ends. Germline CDR1 ENHRY, CDR2 SYGVKD. CDR3 length: 13 residues. Here the CDR3 DNA reads TGTGCCATCAGGGGCAGCCTCTCCTACGAGCAGTACTTC. Translated, it gives CAIRGSLSYEQYF.

The chain recombines TRBV2 with TRBJ1-2; D not certain. V was shortened by 5 bases and J by 7 bases, with 8 bases between the two germline ends. The CDR3 spans 11 residues. CDR1 and CDR2 from the germline V gene are SNHLY and FYNNEI. CDR3 sequence reads: CASSTPFGYTF. CDR3 sequence (DNA): TGTGCCAGCAGTACCCCCTTTGGCTACACCTTC.

The rearrangement links TRBV20-1 to TRBJ1-1; D perhaps matches TRBD1 (6 bases). Trimming left V 5 bases short and J 4 bases short, with 20 bases between. This CDR3 has 15 residues. Germline CDR1 DFQATT, CDR2 SNEGSKA (reference sequence). The CDR3 reads CSAGPRGRVGTEAFF. The CDR3 DNA follows: TGCAGTGCTGGGCCCAGGGGTCGGGTTGGCACTGAAGCTTTCTTT.

J is TRBJ1-1 and V is TRBV6-5; D ambiguous. V was pared by 2 bases and J by 8 bases, with 18 bases between. This CDR3 region has 15 residues. Germline V gene data show CDR1 as MNHEY and CDR2 as SVGAGI. The CDR3 sequence: CASSYPEPGILEAFF. Written as DNA, the CDR3 is TGTGCCAGCAGTTACCCCGAACCAGGTATTCTAGAAGCTTTCTTT.

V and J are TRBV9 and TRBJ2-2; D unresolved. Per germline, CDR1 SGDLS and CDR2 YYNGEE. With 3 bases removed from V and 5 bases from J, the gap between germline ends came to 8 bases. This CDR3 region has 13 residues. The CDR3 protein is CASSDPGTGELFF. The CDR3, as DNA: TGTGCCAGCAGCGACCCCGGGACCGGGGAGCTGTTTTTT.

The chain recombines TRBV25-1 with TRBJ1-1; D gene unclear. Trimming pared 1 base from V and 4 bases from J, leaving 7 bases between. The CDR3 contains 13 residues. Germline loops: CDR1 MGHDK, CDR2 SYGVNS. CDR3 residues: CASSELTLTEAFF. DNA of the CDR3: TGTGCCAGCAGTGAATTGACCCTCACTGAAGCTTTCTTT.